These 9 T cell receptor beta chains were sequenced from one sample in a study of neoadjuvant anti-PD-1 for oral cavity cancer. Time point noted: after neoadjuvant nivolumab, at surgical resection. TCRdb's copy holds only in-frame clones and misses some; the assay was immunoSEQ multiplex PCR. This sample carries 35,000 to 50,000 clones, roughly 77% of them seen once, and the ten largest clones take roughly 4.9%. The sequencing used PBMCs, collected after nivolumab (anti-PD-1) treatment. These receptors were collected from a person between 40 and 85 years old with oral cavity squamous cell carcinoma.

This chain joins TRBV7-8 and TRBJ2-1; 7 nucleotides match TRBD2. The CDR3 is made up of 18 amino acids. V shed 8 bases, J shed 4 bases, and the junction held 20 bases outside the gene matches. Germline CDR1 reads SGHVS; CDR2 reads FQNEAQ. The CDR3: CASSGGGRAGASYNEQFF. In DNA form, the CDR3 reads TGTGCCAGCTCAGGCGGGGGAAGGGCGGGAGCGAGTTACAATGAGCAGTTCTTC. Filled out from reference TRBV7-8 and TRBJ2-1, the complete variable domain reads GAGVSQSPRYKVAKRGQDVALRCDPISGHVSLFWYQQALGQGPEFLTYFQNEAQLDKSGLPSDRFFAERPEGSVSTLKIQRTQQEDSAVYLCASSGGGRAGASYNEQFFGPGTRLTVL.

The chain combines TRBV10-1 with TRBJ2-2, with TRBD1 matching over 10 bases. Germline-derived CDR1 and CDR2 are WNHNN and SYGVQD (reference sequence). The J segment lost 4 bases and the V segment lost 8 bases, leaving 7 bases of the junction unmatched. This CDR3 has 15 residues. CDR3 sequence: CASGGTGVGTGELFF. For the CDR3, the DNA is TGCGCCAGCGGAGGGACAGGGGTGGGCACCGGGGAGCTGTTTTTT.

This clone was found a few times. The V gene is TRBV29-1, the J gene TRBJ2-1, with D possibly TRBD2 on 5 matching bases. CDR1 is SQVTM, CDR2 ANQGSEA, per germline. There are 14 residues in the CDR3. The V end was cut by 1 base, the J end by 1 base, with 8 bases between. This CDR3 reads CSVEGERSYNEQFF. The CDR3 DNA reads as TGCAGCGTTGAAGGGGAGCGGTCCTACAATGAGCAGTTCTTC.

This clone was seen just once. V is TRBV5-4 and J is TRBJ1-6, with unresolved D. The V and J ends lost 4 bases and 11 bases respectively, with 16 bases between them. This CDR3 spans 14 amino acids. The germline gives CDR1 SGHNT, CDR2 YYREEE (reference sequence). CDR3: CASSPPIAKAPLHF. CDR3 DNA: TGTGCCAGCAGCCCTCCGATCGCAAAGGCACCCCTCCACTTT.

The chain couples TRBV5-6 to TRBJ1-1, with 7 positions matching TRBD1. The CDR3 is 15 amino acids. J was trimmed by 2 bases and V by 10 bases; bases with no gene match: 14. CDR1 is SGHDT and CDR2 is YYEEEE in the germline V gene. The CDR3 sequence: CAAGRGSAGNTEAFF. The CDR3 DNA is TGTGCCGCGGGCAGGGGGTCAGCAGGAAACACTGAAGCTTTCTTT.

The V and J genes are TRBV6-1 and TRBJ1-1; 8 bases are a match to TRBD1. This CDR3 contains 14 residues. The V and J ends lost 8 bases and 3 bases, in that order; junction bases with no gene match: 8. CDR1 and CDR2 (germline): MNHNS, SASEGT. CDR3 nucleotide sequence: TGTGCCAGCCACAACCCAGGGGGCCACACTGAAGCTTTCTTT. Translating it yields CASHNPGGHTEAFF.

The J gene is TRBJ1-2, the V gene TRBV27; D is ambiguous. This CDR3 is 13 amino acids long. CDR1 and CDR2 (germline): MNHEY, SMNVEV (reference sequence). The V end was cut by 5 bases, the J end by 8 bases, with 15 bases between. CDR3 residues: CASSAAWLEGYTF. For the CDR3, the DNA is TGTGCCAGCAGTGCGGCCTGGCTGGAAGGCTACACCTTC.

This clone is a singleton in its sample. The DNA for the CDR3 is TGTGCCAGCAGCTTAGACGGGACAAGGAAGGGGAACACCGGGGAGCTGTTTTTT. This gives the protein CASSLDGTRKGNTGELFF. The gene calls are TRBV5-6 and TRBJ2-2; D may be TRBD1 (6 bases). CDR1 and CDR2 from the germline V gene are SGHDT and YYEEEE. The CDR3 is 18 amino acids. Trimming shortened V by 2 bases and J by 1 base, and 18 bases separated the two germline ends.

This clone was observed a few times. The rearrangement joins TRBV2 to TRBJ1-1, with no clear D. This CDR3 has 12 amino acids. CDR1 is SNHLY and CDR2 is FYNNEI in the germline V gene. V lost 9 bases, J lost 0 bases, and 8 bases lay in between. The CDR3 DNA follows: TGTGCCAGAAGACGGTTGAACACTGAAGCTTTCTTT. It yields the protein CARRRLNTEAFF. The full variable domain, rest sourced from reference TRBV2 and TRBJ1-1, is EPEVTQTPSHQVTQMGQEVILRCVPISNHLYFYWYRQILGQKVEFLVSFYNNEISEKSEIFDDQFSVERPDGSNFTLKIRSTKLEDSAMYFCARRRLNTEAFFGQGTRLTVV.